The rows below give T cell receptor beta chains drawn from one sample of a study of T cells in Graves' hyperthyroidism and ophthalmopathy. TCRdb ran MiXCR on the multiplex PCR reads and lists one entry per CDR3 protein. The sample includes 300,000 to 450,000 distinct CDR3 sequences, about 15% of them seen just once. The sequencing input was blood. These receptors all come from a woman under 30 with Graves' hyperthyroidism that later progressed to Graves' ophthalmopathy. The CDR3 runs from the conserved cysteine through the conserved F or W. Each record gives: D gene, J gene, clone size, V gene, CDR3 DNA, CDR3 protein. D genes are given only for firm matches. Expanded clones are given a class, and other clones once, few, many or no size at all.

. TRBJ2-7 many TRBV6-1 TGTGCCAGCAGTGAAGAGGCCAAGGAAGGCTCCTACGAGCAGTACTTC CASSEEAKEGSYEQYF
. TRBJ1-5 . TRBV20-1 TGCAGTGCTTCTGGGCCCGGCACTTATAGCAATCAGCCCCAGCATTTT CSASGPGTYSNQPQHF
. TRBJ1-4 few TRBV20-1 TGCAGTGCTAGAGACATGAGTTATAATGAAAAACTGTTTTTT CSARDMSYNEKLFF
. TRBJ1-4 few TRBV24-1 TGTGCCACCAGTGACGCGGCCCCGGGGGCCAATGAAAAACTGTTTTTT CATSDAAPGANEKLFF
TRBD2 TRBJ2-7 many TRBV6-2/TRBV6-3 TGTGCCAGCAGTCCCGGGGGACTAGCGTCCTCCTACGAGCAGTACTTC CASSPGGLASSYEQYF
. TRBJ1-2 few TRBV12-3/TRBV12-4 TGTGCCAGCAGTTTAGCAAGAAGGTCAGGGGCCTTCTATGGCTACACCTTC CASSLARRSGAFYGYTF
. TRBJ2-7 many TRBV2 TGTGCCAGCAACCCAACTTCGTCTACGGTCTACGAGCAGTACTTC CASNPTSSTVYEQYF
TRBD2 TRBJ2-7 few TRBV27 TGTGCCAGCAGTCTACTAGCGGGAGATCTTTCCGAGCAGTACTTC CASSLLAGDLSEQYF
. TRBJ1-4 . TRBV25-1 TGTGCCAGCAGTGATGTAGGGGGGAATGAAAAACTGTTTTTT CASSDVGGNEKLFF
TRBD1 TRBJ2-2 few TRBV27 TGTGCCAGCAGTCCCTCGACAGGGTGGGCTGTGAATTCCGGGGAGCCGTTTTTT CASSPSTGWAVNSGEPFF
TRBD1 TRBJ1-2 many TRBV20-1 TGCAGTGCTAGTAGGGACAGATATGGCTACACCTTC CSASRDRYGYTF
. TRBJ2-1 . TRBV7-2 TGTGCCAGCAGCCTCAAATTGGGCGACAGAAACTCCTACAATGAGCAGTTCTTC CASSLKLGDRNSYNEQFF
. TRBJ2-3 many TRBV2 TGTGCCAGCAGTGAATTGCCGTTCCAGTCCACAGATACGCAGTATTTT CASSELPFQSTDTQYF
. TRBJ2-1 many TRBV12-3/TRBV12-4 TGTGCCAGCAGTTTACTTAGCGGACTTTACAATGAGCAGTTCTTC CASSLLSGLYNEQFF